Listed here are 14 T cell receptor beta chains from one sample, sequenced in a study of shared clonotypes between healthy human individuals. CD45RO-negative, CCR7-positively selected cells formed the naive CD8 fraction, excluding terminally differentiated effector memory CD45RA+ cells. Sequencing used immunoSEQ multiplex PCR; TCRdb keeps in-frame clones, though not all of them. This sample carries about 580,000 clones, 98% of them seen once, and the ten largest clones take 0.3%. Material for sequencing was naive CD8+ T cells sorted from blood. These receptors were taken from a man aged 25 to 45 in good health.

The J gene is TRBJ1-3, the V gene TRBV14, with 7 bases that match TRBD1. Germline V CDR1 and CDR2: SGHDN, FVKESK. The CDR3 length is 18 residues. Unmatched junction bases numbered 14, after V lost 4 bases and J lost 2 bases. CDR3 coding DNA: TGTGCCAGCAGCCTCATACCGGGACAGTCTTTGGCTGGAAACACCATATATTTT. This codes for CASSLIPGQSLAGNTIYF.

This rearrangement joins TRBV9 to TRBJ2-7, with D possibly being TRBD1 or TRBD2 (5 bases each). CDR1 and CDR2 from the germline V gene are SGDLS and YYNGEE. Trimming took 0 bases from V and 3 from J, leaving 13 bases between them. This CDR3 comprises 15 residues. The CDR3 coding sequence is TGTGCCAGCAGCGTAGGAGGGACCCCGAGCTACGAGCAGTACTTC. This translates into CASSVGGTPSYEQYF.

The chain recombines TRBV11-2 with TRBJ2-5; TRBD1 matches at 12 bases. V was clipped by 4 bases and J by 4 bases; unmatched bases: 7. The CDR3 runs 16 residues. Germline V CDR1 and CDR2: SGHAT, FQNNGV. The CDR3: CASSSGQGAEGETQYF. The CDR3 DNA follows: TGTGCCAGCAGCTCGGGACAGGGGGCTGAAGGAGAGACCCAGTACTTC.

For the CDR3, the DNA is TGCGCCAGCAGCGCGAGCGGACTAGCAGAGATCACAGATACGCAGTATTTT. It codes for CASSASGLAEITDTQYF. V gene TRBV5-1 combines with J gene TRBJ2-3; 8 bases map to TRBD2. The CDR3 loop spans 17 amino acids. Unmatched junction bases numbered 12, after V lost 4 bases and J lost 2 bases. Germline CDR1 is SGHRS and CDR2 is YFSETQ.

The chain joins TRBV2 to TRBJ2-7; the D is unclear. Germline V CDR1 and CDR2: SNHLY, FYNNEI. This CDR3 spans 11 amino acids. V lost 6 bases and J lost 4, with 7 bases in between. CDR3: CASRVTYEQYF. CDR3 bases: TGTGCCAGCAGAGTTACATACGAGCAGTACTTC. The variable domain in full, completed from reference TRBV2 and TRBJ2-7, reads EPEVTQTPSHQVTQMGQEVILRCVPISNHLYFYWYRQILGQKVEFLVSFYNNEISEKSEIFDDQFSVERPDGSNFTLKIRSTKLEDSAMYFCASRVTYEQYFGPGTRLTVT.

V and J are TRBV10-3 and TRBJ2-1; D is unresolved. Per germline, CDR1 ENHRY and CDR2 SYGVKD. There are 11 residues in the CDR3. V was shortened by 8 bases and J by 1 base, with 3 bases between the two germline ends. The DNA of the CDR3 is TGTGCCATCCTATCCTACAATGAGCAGTTCTTC. As protein: CAILSYNEQFF.

This chain links TRBV27 with TRBJ2-5; 7 bases agree with TRBD2. The CDR3 is 16 residues long. V was pared by 0 bases and J by 2 bases, with 6 bases of the junction left unmatched. Germline V gene data show CDR1 as MNHEY and CDR2 as SMNVEV (reference sequence). The CDR3 is CASSLSGAGVQETQYF. The CDR3, as DNA: TGTGCCAGCAGTTTATCTGGTGCGGGGGTACAAGAGACCCAGTACTTC.

The chain uses TRBV5-4 and TRBJ1-1; 11 bases map to TRBD1. Trimming removed 4 bases from V and 3 bases from J; junction bases left unmatched: 5. Per germline, CDR1 SGHNT and CDR2 YYREEE (reference sequence). The CDR3 is 15 residues long. The CDR3, as DNA: TGTGCCAGCAGCGCGTGGGACAGGGGGTACACTGAAGCTTTCTTT. It is translated as CASSAWDRGYTEAFF.

The rearrangement uses TRBV6-5 and TRBJ2-7; no reliable D call. Germline V gene data show CDR1 as MNHEY and CDR2 as SVGAGI. V was cut by 2 bases and J by 7 bases, with 15 bases left in between. The CDR3 has 14 amino acids. CDR3 amino acids: CASSYKQFSWEQYF. CDR3 sequence (DNA): TGTGCCAGCAGTTACAAACAATTTTCGTGGGAGCAGTACTTC.

This chain joins TRBV5-5 and TRBJ1-5; D is uncertain. Trimming stripped 3 bases from V and 0 bases from J, with 10 bases between. The CDR3 has 15 residues. Germline CDR1 and CDR2: SGHKS and YYEKEE (reference sequence). The CDR3, as DNA: TGTGCCAGCAGCTACCTGGGGAATAGCAATCAGCCCCAGCATTTT. Translating it yields CASSYLGNSNQPQHF. The whole variable domain, filled in from reference TRBV5-5 and TRBJ1-5, reads DAGVTQSPTHLIKTRGQQVTLRCSPISGHKSVSWYQQVLGQGPQFIFQYYEKEERGRGNFPDRFSARQFPNYSSELNVNALLLGDSALYLCASSYLGNSNQPQHFGDGTRLSIL.

This clone was detected only once. The genes are TRBV28 and TRBJ1-5; D gene ambiguous. V was pared by 3 bases and J by 0 bases, with 9 bases between. Germline CDR1 is MDHEN and CDR2 is SYDVKM. The CDR3 sequence is 15 residues long. In DNA form, the CDR3 reads TGTGCCAGCAGTTTCCTAGGCGATAGCAATCAGCCCCAGCATTTT. Translated, it gives CASSFLGDSNQPQHF.

The chain has TRBV18 and TRBJ1-3; possibly TRBD1 for D (5 bases). The germline CDR1 and CDR2 sequences are KGHSH and LQKENI. Trimming shortened V by 8 bases and J by 0 bases, and 23 bases separated the two germline ends. CDR3 length equals 18 residues. This CDR3 reads CASHLPGPLGLSGNTIYF. The CDR3 nucleotides are TGTGCCAGCCATTTACCGGGACCGCTGGGCCTCTCTGGAAACACCATATATTTT.

The chain uses TRBV5-6 and TRBJ2-7, with 7 bases fitting TRBD1. Trimming cost V 3 bases and J 0 bases; bases outside gene matches: 6. Germline V lookup: CDR1 SGHDT, CDR2 YYEEEE. The CDR3 covers 15 residues. CDR3 sequence (DNA): TGTGCCAGCAGCTCTGTGAGGGACAGCTCCTACGAGCAGTACTTC. Translating gives CASSSVRDSSYEQYF.

V and J are TRBV7-9 and TRBJ1-1, with 8 bases lining up with TRBD1. Germline lookup yields CDR1 SEHNR and CDR2 FQNEAQ (reference sequence). This CDR3 contains 13 residues. V shed 6 bases, J shed 4 bases, and the junction held 4 bases outside the gene matches. The CDR3 protein is CASSRQGSTEAFF. CDR3 bases: TGTGCCAGCAGTCGACAGGGGAGCACTGAAGCTTTCTTT.